This TCR beta chain comes out of a study of cytomegalovirus exposure and HLA in healthy donors. CDR1 LGHNA and CDR2 YSLEER come from the germline V gene. The CDR3 sequence is 15 residues long. Deletions cut 0 bases from V and 3 bases from J, with 12 bases between. It was with 60 Vbeta and 13 Jbeta primers that the PCR ran. The table came from immunoSEQ multiplex PCR; TCRdb's copy has only in-frame clones and leaves some out. Of about 76,000 clones listed, 65% to 85% are singletons. V is TRBV4-3 and J is TRBJ2-7, with D tentatively TRBD1 (5 bases). Sequenced sample: PBMCs. The TCR comes from a woman between 40 and 50 years old in good health and CMV-seropositive. The CDR3 spells CASSQDRTILYEQYF. CDR3 in DNA: TGCGCCAGCAGCCAAGATCGGACAATTCTCTACGAGCAGTACTTC.